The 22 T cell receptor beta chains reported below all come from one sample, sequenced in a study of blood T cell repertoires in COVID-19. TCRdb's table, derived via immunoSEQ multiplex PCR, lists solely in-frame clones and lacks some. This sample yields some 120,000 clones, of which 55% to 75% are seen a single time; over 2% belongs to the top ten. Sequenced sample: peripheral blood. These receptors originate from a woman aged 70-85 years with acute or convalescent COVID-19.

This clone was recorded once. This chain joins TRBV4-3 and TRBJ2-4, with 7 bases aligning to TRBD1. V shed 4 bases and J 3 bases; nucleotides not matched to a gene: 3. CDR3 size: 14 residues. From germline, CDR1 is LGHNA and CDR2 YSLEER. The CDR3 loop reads CASSPTGNKNIQYF. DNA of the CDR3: TGCGCCAGCAGCCCGACAGGGAACAAAAACATTCAGTACTTC.

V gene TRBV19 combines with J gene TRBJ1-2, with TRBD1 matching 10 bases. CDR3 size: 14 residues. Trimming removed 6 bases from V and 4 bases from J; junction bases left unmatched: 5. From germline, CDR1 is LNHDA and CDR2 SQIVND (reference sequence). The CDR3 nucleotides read TGTGCCAGTAGGAAGGGGGACAGGGGCTATGGCTACACCTTC. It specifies CASRKGDRGYGYTF. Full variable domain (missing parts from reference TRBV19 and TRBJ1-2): DGGITQSPKYLFRKEGQNVTLSCEQNLNHDAMYWYRQDPGQGLRLIYYSQIVNDFQKGDIAEGYSVSREKKESFPLTVTSAQKNPTAFYLCASRKGDRGYGYTFGSGTRLTVV.

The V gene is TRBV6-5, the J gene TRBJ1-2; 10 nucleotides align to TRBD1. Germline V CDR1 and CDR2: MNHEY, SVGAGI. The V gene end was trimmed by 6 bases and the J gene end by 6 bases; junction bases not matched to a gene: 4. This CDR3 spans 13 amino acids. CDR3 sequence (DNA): TGTGCCAGCAGACCGGGACAGGGGCATGGCTACACCTTC. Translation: CASRPGQGHGYTF.

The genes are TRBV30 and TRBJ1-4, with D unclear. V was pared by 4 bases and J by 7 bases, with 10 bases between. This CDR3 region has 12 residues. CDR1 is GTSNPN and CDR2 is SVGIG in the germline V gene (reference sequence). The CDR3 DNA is TGTGCCTGGACTTGGGGAGGTGAAAAACTGTTTTTT. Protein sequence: CAWTWGGEKLFF.

CDR3 bases: TGCAGCGTTGGGTCTAGCGGGGGGAGCAATGAGCAGTTCTTC. The encoded protein is CSVGSSGGSNEQFF. This rearrangement joins TRBV29-1 to TRBJ2-1; TRBD2 agrees at 11 bases. The germline CDR1 and CDR2 sequences are SQVTM and ANQGSEA. The V segment lost 4 bases and the J segment 6 bases; nucleotides outside the gene matches: 5. The CDR3 covers 14 residues.

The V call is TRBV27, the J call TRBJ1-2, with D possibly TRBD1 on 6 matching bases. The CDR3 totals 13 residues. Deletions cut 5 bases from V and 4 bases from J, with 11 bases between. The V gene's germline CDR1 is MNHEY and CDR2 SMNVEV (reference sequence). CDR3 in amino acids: CASSLTGFYGYTF. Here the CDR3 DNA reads TGTGCCAGCAGTCTCACAGGGTTCTATGGCTACACCTTC.

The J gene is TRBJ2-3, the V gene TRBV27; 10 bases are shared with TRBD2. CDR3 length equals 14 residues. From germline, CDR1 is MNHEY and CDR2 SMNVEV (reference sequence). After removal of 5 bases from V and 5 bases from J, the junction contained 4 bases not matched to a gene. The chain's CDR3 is CASSPGLAVDTQYF. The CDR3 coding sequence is TGTGCCAGCAGTCCTGGACTAGCGGTAGATACGCAGTATTTT.

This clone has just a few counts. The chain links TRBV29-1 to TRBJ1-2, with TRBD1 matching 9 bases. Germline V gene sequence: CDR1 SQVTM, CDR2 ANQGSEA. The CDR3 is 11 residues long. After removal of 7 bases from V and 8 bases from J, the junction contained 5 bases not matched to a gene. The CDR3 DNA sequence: TGCAGCGCCGCCGGACAGGGGGGCTACACCTTC. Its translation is CSAAGQGGYTF.

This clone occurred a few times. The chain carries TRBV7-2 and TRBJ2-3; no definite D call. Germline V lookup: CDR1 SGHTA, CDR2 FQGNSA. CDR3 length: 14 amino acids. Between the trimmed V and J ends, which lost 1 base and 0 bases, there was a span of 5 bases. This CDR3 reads CASSLVGSTDTQYF. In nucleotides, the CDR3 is TGTGCCAGCAGCTTAGTGGGCAGCACAGATACGCAGTATTTT.

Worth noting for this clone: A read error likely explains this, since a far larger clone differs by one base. CDR3 bases: TGTGCCAGCAGCTTCACACAGAACACTGAAGCTTTCTTT. Protein product: CASSFTQNTEAFF. The chain carries TRBV7-9 and TRBJ1-1; D not certain. V dropped 3 bases and J dropped 1 base, with 6 bases sitting between them. The CDR3 is made up of 13 amino acids. Looked up from germline, CDR1 is SEHNR and CDR2 is FQNEAQ (reference sequence). Full variable domain (outside the CDR3, taken from reference TRBV7-9 and TRBJ1-1): DTGVSQNPRHKITKRGQNVTFRCDPISEHNRLYWYRQTLGQGPEFLTYFQNEAQLEKSRLLSDRFSAERPKGSFSTLEIQRTEQGDSAMYLCASSFTQNTEAFFGQGTRLTVV.

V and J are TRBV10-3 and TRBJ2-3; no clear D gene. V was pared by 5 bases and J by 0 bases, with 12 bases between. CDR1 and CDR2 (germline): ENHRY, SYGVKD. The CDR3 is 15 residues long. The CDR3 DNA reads TGTGCCATCAGTAGTACCCGACTTAGCACAGATACGCAGTATTTT. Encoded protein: CAISSTRLSTDTQYF.

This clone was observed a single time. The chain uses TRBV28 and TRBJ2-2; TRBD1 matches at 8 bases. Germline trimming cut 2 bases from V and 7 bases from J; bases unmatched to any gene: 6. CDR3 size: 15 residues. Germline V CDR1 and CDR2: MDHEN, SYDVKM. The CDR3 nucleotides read TGTGCCAGCAGTTTAAGACAGGGGTATGTCGGGGAGCTGTTTTTT. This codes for CASSLRQGYVGELFF.

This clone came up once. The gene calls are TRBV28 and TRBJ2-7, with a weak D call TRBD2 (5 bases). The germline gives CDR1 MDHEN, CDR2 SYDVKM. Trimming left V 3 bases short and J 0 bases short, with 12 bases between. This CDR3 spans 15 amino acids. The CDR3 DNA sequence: TGTGCCAGCAGTTTTAGCGAGGAGATCTCCTACGAGCAGTACTTC. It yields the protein CASSFSEEISYEQYF. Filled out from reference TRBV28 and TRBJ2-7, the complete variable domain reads DVKVTQSSRYLVKRTGEKVFLECVQDMDHENMFWYRQDPGLGLRLIYFSYDVKMKEKGDIPEGYSVSREKKERFSLILESASTNQTSMYLCASSFSEEISYEQYFGPGTRLTVT.

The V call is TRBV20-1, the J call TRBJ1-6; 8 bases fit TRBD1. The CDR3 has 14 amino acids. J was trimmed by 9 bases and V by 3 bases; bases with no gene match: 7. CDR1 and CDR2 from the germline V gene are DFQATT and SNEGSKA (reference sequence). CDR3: CSASGQGNGSPLHF. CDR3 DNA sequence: TGCAGTGCTAGTGGACAGGGAAATGGTTCACCCCTCCACTTT.

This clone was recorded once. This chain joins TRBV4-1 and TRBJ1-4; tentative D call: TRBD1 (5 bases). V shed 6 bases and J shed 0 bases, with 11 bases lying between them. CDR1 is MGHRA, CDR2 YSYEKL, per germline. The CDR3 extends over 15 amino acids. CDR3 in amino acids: CASSPTGATNEKLFF. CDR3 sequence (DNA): TGCGCCAGCAGTCCTACAGGTGCAACTAATGAAAAACTGTTTTTT.

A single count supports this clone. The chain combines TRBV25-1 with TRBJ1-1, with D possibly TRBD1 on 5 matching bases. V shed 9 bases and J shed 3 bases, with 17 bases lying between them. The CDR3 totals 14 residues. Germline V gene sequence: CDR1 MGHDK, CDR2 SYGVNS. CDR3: CASRRGGLDTEAFF. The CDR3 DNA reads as TGTGCCAGTAGGAGGGGAGGGTTGGACACTGAAGCTTTCTTT.

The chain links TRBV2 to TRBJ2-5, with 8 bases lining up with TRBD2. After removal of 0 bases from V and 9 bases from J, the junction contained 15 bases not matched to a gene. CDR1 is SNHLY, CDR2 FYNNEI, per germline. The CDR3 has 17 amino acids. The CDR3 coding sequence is TGTGCCAGCAGTGAAGCCGGGGGTAGCGGGGACAAAGGTTCCCAGTACTTC. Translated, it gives CASSEAGGSGDKGSQYF.

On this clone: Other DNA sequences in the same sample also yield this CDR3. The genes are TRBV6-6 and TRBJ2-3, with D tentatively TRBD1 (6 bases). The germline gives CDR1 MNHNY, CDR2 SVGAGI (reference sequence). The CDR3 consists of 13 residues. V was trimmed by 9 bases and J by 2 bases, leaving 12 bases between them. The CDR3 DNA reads TGTGCCAGTAACCGGGACACCACAGATACGCAGTATTTT. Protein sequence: CASNRDTTDTQYF.

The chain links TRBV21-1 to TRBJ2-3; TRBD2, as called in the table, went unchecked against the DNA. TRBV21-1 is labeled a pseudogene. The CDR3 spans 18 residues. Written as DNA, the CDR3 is TGTGCCAGCAGCAAAGGCGGGGGGGCCTTATGGAGCACAGATACGCAGTATTTT. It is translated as CASSKGGGALWSTDTQYF.

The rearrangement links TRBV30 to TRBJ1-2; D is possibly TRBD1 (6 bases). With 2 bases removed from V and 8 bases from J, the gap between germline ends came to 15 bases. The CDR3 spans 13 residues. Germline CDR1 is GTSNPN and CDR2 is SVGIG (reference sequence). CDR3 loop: CAWSFPGAPGYTF. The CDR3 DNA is TGTGCCTGGAGTTTTCCAGGGGCCCCGGGCTACACCTTC.

This chain's CDR3 is CASSRRLAGVSEETQYF. In nucleotides, the CDR3 is TGCGCCAGCAGTCGACGACTAGCGGGAGTCTCGGAAGAGACCCAGTACTTC. The chain recombines TRBV10-2 with TRBJ2-5; TRBD2 agrees at 12 bases. The germline V gene encodes CDR1 WSHSY and CDR2 SAAADI. V lost 5 bases, J lost 3 bases, and 10 bases stayed unmatched. The CDR3 has 17 residues.

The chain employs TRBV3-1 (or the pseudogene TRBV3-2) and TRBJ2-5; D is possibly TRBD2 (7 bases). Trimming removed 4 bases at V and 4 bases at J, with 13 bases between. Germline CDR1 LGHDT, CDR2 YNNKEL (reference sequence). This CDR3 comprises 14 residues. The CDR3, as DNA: TGTGCCAGCAGCCCGTGGGGGGGCGGAGAGACCCAGTACTTC. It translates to CASSPWGGGETQYF.